This TCR beta chain was obtained from a study of blood T cell repertoires in COVID-19. Germline V CDR1 and CDR2: MNHEY, SVGAGI. The V end lost 4 bases, the J end lost 5 bases, and 17 bases lay between the germline ends. The CDR3 is 15 residues long. Using immunoSEQ multiplex PCR, the repertoire was profiled, and TCRdb retains in-frame clones only, with some absent. Among around 300,000 clones listed, 75% to 90% were seen once. Sample: peripheral blood. The receptor was derived from a man between 45 and 60 years old with acute or convalescent COVID-19. V is TRBV6-5 and J is TRBJ1-1; D might be TRBD1 (5 bases). The CDR3 nucleotides are TGTGCCAGCAGTTTACCAGGGAGGAGGCTTACTGAAGCTTTCTTT. Translation: CASSLPGRRLTEAFF.